This entry lists 2 T cell receptor beta chains sequenced from one sample in a study of STAT5B mutations in CD4+ large granular lymphocyte leukemia. Sequencing used immunoSEQ multiplex PCR; TCRdb keeps in-frame clones, though not all of them. This sample yields 31,000 or so clones, of which 60% to 80% are seen a single time; about 0.3% belongs to the top ten. Sequencing input: CD4+ T cells from blood buffy coats. The receptors were gathered from a human donor in good health.

The genes are TRBV29-1 and TRBJ2-7; 13 nucleotides agree with TRBD2. Germline values: CDR1 SQVTM, CDR2 ANQGSEA. The J segment lost 3 bases and the V segment lost 6 bases, leaving 2 bases of the junction unmatched. CDR3 length equals 13 residues. CDR3 protein: CSVRTSGSYEQYF. The CDR3 bases are TGCAGCGTACGGACTAGCGGGAGCTACGAGCAGTACTTC.

The CDR3 loop reads CASSLTSGRGATGELFF. In DNA, the CDR3 is TGTGCCAGCAGCTTGACTAGCGGGAGGGGTGCCACCGGGGAGCTGTTTTTT. The chain combines TRBV7-2 with TRBJ2-2; 14 bases are a match to TRBD2. The V and J ends lost 3 bases and 4 bases, in that order; junction bases with no gene match: 4. In germline, CDR1 is SGHTA, CDR2 FQGNSA. The CDR3 spans 17 residues. The full variable domain, rest sourced from reference TRBV7-2 and TRBJ2-2, is GAGVSQSPSNKVTEKGKDVELRCDPISGHTALYWYRQSLGQGLEFLIYFQGNSAPDKSGLPSDRFSAERTGGSVSTLTIQRTQQEDSAVYLCASSLTSGRGATGELFFGEGSRLTVL.